The TCR beta chain under discussion was sequenced for a study of T cell responses to AZD1222 COVID-19 vaccine. General observations from the study: The donors showed a predominance of white British ancestry and of females, with possible underestimation of clonal diversity. Samples come after the peak T cell response, not at day 14. Baseline seropositivity occurred in only a handful of AZD1222 recipients.

Concerning this clone itself: The antigen is not known. The limits of the CDR3 on the DNA are not certain, so only TCRdb's listed CDR3 is given.

Produced via immunoSEQ multiplex PCR; TCRdb's table is partial and in-frame only. Of 170,000 or so clones detected, just under 95% appear once; the ten largest clones hold about 1%. Germline V gives CDR1 SGHAT, CDR2 FQNNGV. Inclusive of both ends, the CDR3 amounts to 15 amino acids. V is TRBV11-2 and J is TRBJ2-5; TRBD2, the table's D call, lacks a check against the DNA. This sequence was found in an adult in good health. The input for sequencing was peripheral blood, taken on day 0 of AZD1222 vaccination. The CDR3 is CASSSVPAGKETQYF.